The next 26 T cell receptor beta chains were all read from a single sample in a study of blood T cell repertoires in COVID-19. Sequenced by immunoSEQ multiplex PCR; TCRdb stores in-frame clones only, minus some. The sample holds approximately 300,000 clones, 80% to 90% seen once. Material: PBMCs or T cells enriched from blood (not recorded which). Receptors were obtained from a woman in her twenties or thirties who had recovered from COVID-19.

The chain uses TRBV7-8 and TRBJ1-4; a possible D gene is TRBD1 (6 bases). The germline CDR1 and CDR2 sequences are SGHVS and FQNEAQ. The V end was cut by 5 bases, the J end by 3 bases, with 19 bases between. CDR3 length: 17 amino acids. The CDR3 DNA reads TGTGCCAGCAGCCCCTTGACCCGGACAGACCCTAATGAAAAACTGTTTTTT. Translation: CASSPLTRTDPNEKLFF.

The chain uses TRBV5-5 and TRBJ2-7; D not resolved. This CDR3 has 13 residues. Germline V CDR1 and CDR2: SGHKS, YYEKEE (reference sequence). Trimming removed 0 bases from V and 3 bases from J, with 7 bases in between. For the CDR3, the DNA is TGTGCCAGCAGCTTGGCGTACAACTACGAGCAGTACTTC. The encoded protein is CASSLAYNYEQYF.

The chain combines TRBV5-1 with TRBJ2-7; possibly TRBD1 for D (6 bases). Trimming shortened V by 0 bases and J by 2 bases, and 9 bases separated the two germline ends. The V gene's germline CDR1 is SGHRS and CDR2 YFSETQ. The CDR3 runs to 14 residues. The CDR3 DNA reads as TGCGCCAGCAGCTTGGCCGACAGGACCTACGAGCAGTACTTC. This sequence encodes CASSLADRTYEQYF. Using reference TRBV5-1 and TRBJ2-7 for the parts outside the CDR3, the full variable domain is KAGVTQTPRYLIKTRGQQVTLSCSPISGHRSVSWYQQTPGQGLQFLFEYFSETQRNKGNFPGRFSGRQFSNSRSEMNVSTLELGDSALYLCASSLADRTYEQYFGPGTRLTVT.

The V and J genes are TRBV28 and TRBJ1-1; D call uncertain. Germline V CDR1 and CDR2: MDHEN, SYDVKM. Trimming took off 6 bases at V and 5 bases at J, with 19 bases between the two ends. There are 15 residues in the CDR3. The CDR3 DNA sequence: TGTGCCAGCAGACCGACGCGGGCGGGTAGGACTGAAGCTTTCTTT. It specifies CASRPTRAGRTEAFF.

J is TRBJ2-1 and V is TRBV27; 9 bases agree with TRBD2. The CDR3 sequence is 17 residues long. V was pared by 4 bases and J by 0 bases, with 7 bases of the junction left unmatched. CDR1 MNHEY and CDR2 SMNVEV come from the germline V gene (reference sequence). The CDR3 sequence: CASSWDSRGGSYNEQFF. CDR3 DNA: TGTGCCAGCAGTTGGGACTCGCGGGGGGGCTCCTACAATGAGCAGTTCTTC.

V is TRBV27 and J is TRBJ1-6, with a tentative D call TRBD1 (6 bases). This CDR3 is built from 15 residues. CDR1 and CDR2 (germline): MNHEY, SMNVEV (reference sequence). The V end lost 3 bases, the J end lost 6 bases, and 12 bases lay between the germline ends. The CDR3 region has the DNA TGTGCCAGCAGTTTCGCTGACAGGAGTAATTCACCCCTCCACTTT. Protein product: CASSFADRSNSPLHF.

The genes are TRBV28 and TRBJ2-7, with D possibly being TRBD2 (6 bases). The CDR3 has 17 residues. Deletions cut 2 bases from V and 4 bases from J, with 21 bases between. From germline, CDR1 is MDHEN and CDR2 SYDVKM. CDR3 protein: CASSLRAAGWGSYEQYF. For the CDR3, the DNA is TGTGCCAGCAGTTTAAGGGCTGCGGGGTGGGGGTCTTACGAGCAGTACTTC.

J is TRBJ1-2 and V is TRBV19; D unresolved. The germline V gene encodes CDR1 LNHDA and CDR2 SQIVND (reference sequence). The germline V and J ends were trimmed by 6 bases and 4 bases, with 6 bases remaining between them. CDR3 length: 11 residues. CDR3 DNA: TGTGCCAGTAGCCGGTCCTATGGCTACACCTTC. This gives the protein CASSRSYGYTF.

This rearrangement joins TRBV3-1 (or the pseudogene TRBV3-2) to TRBJ2-1; 10 bases align to TRBD1. Losses at the gene ends were 0 bases for V and 6 bases for J; bases not matched to a gene: 8. Germline V lookup: CDR1 LGHDT, CDR2 YNNKEL (reference sequence). This CDR3 spans 17 amino acids. The CDR3 sequence: CASSQEDRGKIGNEQFF. As DNA, the CDR3 is TGTGCCAGCAGCCAAGAGGACAGGGGGAAGATCGGCAATGAGCAGTTCTTC.

The chain has TRBV4-2 and TRBJ2-1, with 7 bases aligning to TRBD2. The CDR3 has 16 amino acids. Germline V CDR1 and CDR2: LGHNA, YNFKEQ. J lost 4 bases, V lost 2 bases, and 8 bases had no gene match. CDR3 region: CASSQKVGGTYNEQFF. DNA of the CDR3: TGTGCCAGCAGCCAAAAAGTGGGGGGGACGTACAATGAGCAGTTCTTC.

The chain has TRBV28 and TRBJ2-6; 7 bases map to TRBD2. The length of the CDR3 is 16 residues. V lost 5 bases to trimming and J lost 4 bases; unmatched junction nucleotides: 8. Germline V gene sequence: CDR1 MDHEN, CDR2 SYDVKM. The CDR3 spells CASSPPPGGGANVLTF. The CDR3 DNA sequence: TGTGCCAGCAGTCCCCCCCCGGGGGGAGGGGCCAACGTCCTGACTTTC. Supplemented by reference TRBV28 and TRBJ2-6, the full variable domain reads DVKVTQSSRYLVKRTGEKVFLECVQDMDHENMFWYRQDPGLGLRLIYFSYDVKMKEKGDIPEGYSVSREKKERFSLILESASTNQTSMYLCASSPPPGGGANVLTFGAGSRLTVL.

A single count supports this clone. The rearrangement joins TRBV11-2 to TRBJ2-7; a weak D match, TRBD2 (6 bases). The CDR3 has 19 residues. Trimming stripped 2 bases from V and 0 bases from J, with 23 bases between. CDR1 is SGHAT and CDR2 is FQNNGV in the germline V gene. In nucleotides, the CDR3 is TGTGCCAGCAGCTTATCCTTCCTCCCGCTAGCGCCCCGCTCCTACGAGCAGTACTTC. Its protein product is CASSLSFLPLAPRSYEQYF.

The chain uses TRBV28 and TRBJ2-3; 10 bases match TRBD1. The J segment lost 6 bases and the V segment lost 4 bases, leaving 4 bases of the junction unmatched. Germline CDR1 reads MDHEN; CDR2 reads SYDVKM. CDR3 size: 14 residues. CDR3 nucleotide sequence: TGTGCCAGCAGTTCGCCGGGACAGGGGGATACGCAGTATTTT. As protein: CASSSPGQGDTQYF.

The chain recombines TRBV5-6 with TRBJ1-4; D call uncertain. The CDR3 extends over 13 amino acids. V was pared by 1 base and J by 5 bases, with 6 bases between. Germline CDR1 reads SGHDT; CDR2 reads YYEEEE. CDR3 amino acids: CASSLTVNEKLFF. The CDR3, as DNA: TGTGCCAGCAGCTTGACAGTAAATGAAAAACTGTTTTTT.

This chain links TRBV6-2 or TRBV6-3 with TRBJ1-1, with 7 bases that match TRBD1. Per the germline V gene, CDR1 is MNHEY and CDR2 is SVGEGT. CDR3 length: 13 amino acids. V lost 6 bases, J lost 1 base, and 2 bases stayed unmatched. The CDR3 region is CASSRTGNTEAFF. In DNA form, the CDR3 reads TGTGCCAGCAGCCGGACAGGGAACACTGAAGCTTTCTTT.

The chain employs TRBV28 and TRBJ2-7, with TRBD1 matching 10 bases. V lost 7 bases, J lost 2 bases, and 5 bases stayed unmatched. Per germline, CDR1 MDHEN and CDR2 SYDVKM. This CDR3 has 14 residues. The DNA of the CDR3 is TGTGCCAGCATAGAAGGACAGGGGGCCTACGAGCAGTACTTC. It codes for CASIEGQGAYEQYF.

The V call is TRBV4-2, the J call TRBJ2-2; 8 bases align to TRBD1. Per germline, CDR1 LGHNA and CDR2 YNFKEQ. The V and J ends lost 0 bases and 2 bases, in that order; junction bases with no gene match: 5. The CDR3 is 17 residues long. CDR3: CASSQDIGTGNTGELFF. DNA of the CDR3: TGTGCCAGCAGCCAAGATATCGGGACAGGTAACACCGGGGAGCTGTTTTTT.

The rearrangement links TRBV28 to TRBJ2-6; the D is unclear. This CDR3 has 16 residues. Trimming took off 6 bases at V and 0 bases at J, with 12 bases between the two ends. CDR1 MDHEN and CDR2 SYDVKM come from the germline V gene. Here the CDR3 reads CASSPSSLSGANVLTF. CDR3 sequence (DNA): TGTGCCAGCAGCCCCTCTTCCCTCTCTGGGGCCAACGTCCTGACTTTC.

There are a few counts of this clone. The V gene is TRBV6-4, the J gene TRBJ2-3; the match to TRBD1 covers 11 bases. This CDR3 contains 15 residues. From germline, CDR1 is MRHNA and CDR2 SNTAGT. Trimming took 0 bases from V and 4 from J; bases not matched to a gene: 0. As DNA, the CDR3 is TGTGCCAGCAGTGACTCGGGACAGGGGGCAGATACGCAGTATTTT. It yields the protein CASSDSGQGADTQYF.

The chain links TRBV28 to TRBJ2-3; D not certain. The V and J ends lost 11 bases and 7 bases respectively, with 16 bases between them. The CDR3 covers 12 residues. Germline V gives CDR1 MDHEN, CDR2 SYDVKM. The CDR3 region is CAVEAPAHTQYF. DNA for the CDR3: TGTGCCGTAGAAGCGCCGGCACATACGCAGTATTTT.

This clone was recorded only once. J is TRBJ1-5 and V is TRBV6-5; a weak D match, TRBD1 (5 bases). Per the germline V gene, CDR1 is MNHEY and CDR2 is SVGAGI. V dropped 5 bases and J dropped 1 base, with 12 bases sitting between them. The CDR3 consists of 15 residues. Here the CDR3 DNA reads TGTGCCAGCAGTAGCGGGACCGGGAGCAATCAGCCCCAGCATTTT. Protein product: CASSSGTGSNQPQHF.

In its sample, this clone was seen once. The chain links TRBV19 to TRBJ2-1, with 13 bases matching TRBD2. CDR1 is LNHDA, CDR2 SQIVND, per germline (reference sequence). The CDR3 runs to 15 residues. J was trimmed by 8 bases and V by 7 bases; bases with no gene match: 8. CDR3: CASTIRTSGGDEQFF. The CDR3 DNA reads TGTGCCAGTACCATTAGGACTAGCGGGGGTGATGAGCAGTTCTTC. Drawing the rest from reference TRBV19 and TRBJ2-1, the complete variable domain is DGGITQSPKYLFRKEGQNVTLSCEQNLNHDAMYWYRQDPGQGLRLIYYSQIVNDFQKGDIAEGYSVSREKKESFPLTVTSAQKNPTAFYLCASTIRTSGGDEQFFGPGTRLTVL.

The chain uses TRBV28 and TRBJ1-2, with 9 bases identical to TRBD1. The CDR3 has 15 residues. Unmatched junction bases numbered 6, after V lost 3 bases and J lost 4 bases. Germline V lookup: CDR1 MDHEN, CDR2 SYDVKM. CDR3 nucleotides: TGTGCCAGCAGTTTCCAGGACAGGGGCACCTATGGCTACACCTTC. Protein product: CASSFQDRGTYGYTF.

V usage is TRBV15 and J usage is TRBJ1-5; D is perhaps TRBD1 (6 bases). Germline CDR1 and CDR2: LNHNV and YYDKDF (reference sequence). This CDR3 contains 17 residues. Trimming took 2 bases from V and 1 from J, leaving 15 bases between them. Here the CDR3 reads CATSRPRGARSNQPQHF. The CDR3 DNA follows: TGTGCCACCAGCAGACCCCGGGGGGCTCGGAGCAATCAGCCCCAGCATTTT.

J is TRBJ2-7 and V is TRBV11-1; 8 nucleotides line up with TRBD2. Germline-derived CDR1 and CDR2 are SGHAT and FQDESV (reference sequence). V lost 3 bases and J lost 3; bases outside the gene matches: 7. CDR3 length: 15 amino acids. Here the CDR3 DNA reads TGTGCCAGCAGCTTGGGGACTAGGAGGATCTACGAGCAGTACTTC. This codes for CASSLGTRRIYEQYF.

This rearrangement joins TRBV24-1 to TRBJ1-4; no definite D call. Germline CDR1 reads KGHDR; CDR2 reads SFDVKD. The CDR3 is made up of 13 amino acids. Trimming took off 9 bases at V and 8 bases at J, with 15 bases between the two ends. The CDR3 region has the DNA TGTGCCACCCCCAACGTGAGGCACGAAAAACTGTTTTTT. It codes for CATPNVRHEKLFF.